A selection of T cell receptor beta chains follows, all from one sample in a study of blood T cell repertoires in COVID-19. The repertoire was sequenced with immunoSEQ multiplex PCR; TCRdb's copy has only in-frame clones and lacks some. Among some 350,000 clones listed, 80% to 90% were seen once. Source material: PBMCs or T cells enriched from blood (not recorded which). These receptors originate from a man aged 25-45 years who had recovered from COVID-19. The CDR3 runs from the conserved cysteine through the conserved F or W. Each record gives: J gene, D gene, V gene, clone size, CDR3 DNA, CDR3 protein. A D gene is named only where the DNA matches it firmly. Some rows have no size entry. The others give once, few or many, or a class for an expanded clone.

TRBJ1-5 TRBD1 TRBV6-5 - TGTGCCAGCAGTCCCGACAGGGGTAGCAATCAGCCCCAGCATTTT CASSPDRGSNQPQHF
TRBJ2-6 TRBD2 TRBV19 - TGTGCCAGTAGTACCCGGGGGGATTCTGGGGCCAACGTCCTGACTTTC CASSTRGDSGANVLTF
TRBJ2-5 - TRBV29-1 once TGCAGCGTTGATTGGGGAGAGGAGACCCAGTACTTC CSVDWGEETQYF
TRBJ2-1 - TRBV18 few TGTGCCAGCTCACTCCCGGGGAGGCCGAGCTCCTACAATGAGCAGTTCTTC CASSLPGRPSSYNEQFF
TRBJ1-2 TRBD1 TRBV6-5 - TGTGCCAGCAGGGGTCCGGGACAGGGGCAAGATGGCTACACCTTC CASRGPGQGQDGYTF
TRBJ1-1 TRBD1 TRBV5-1 - TGCGCCAGCAGCGAAATATTAACAGGGGACACTGAAGCTTTCTTT CASSEILTGDTEAFF
TRBJ2-5 - TRBV19 - TGTGCCAGTAGTCTGAGGGAGACCCAGTACTTC CASSLRETQYF
TRBJ1-2 TRBD1 TRBV6-5 - TGTGCCAGCAGTATAGGGACAGGTGAACTCGGCTACACCTTC CASSIGTGELGYTF
TRBJ1-5 - TRBV6-1 - TGTGCCAGCAGTGAAACGGGGGTTTACGGTCAGCCCCAGCATTTT CASSETGVYGQPQHF
TRBJ2-2 - TRBV13 - TGTGCCAGCAGCTCCATTGACATGAACACCGGGGAGCTGTTTTTT CASSSIDMNTGELFF
TRBJ2-3 - TRBV9 - TGTGCCAGCAGCGAGGGACTGTACACAGATACGCAGTATTTT CASSEGLYTDTQYF
TRBJ2-1 - TRBV19 - TGTGCCAGTAGTATAGGACGGAGTGTGTACAATGAGCAGTTCTTC CASSIGRSVYNEQFF
TRBJ1-2 TRBD1 TRBV6-5 - TGTGCCAGCAGTCTCAGGGACAGGCAAAACTATGGCTACACCTTC CASSLRDRQNYGYTF
TRBJ2-7 - TRBV3-1/TRBV3-2 - TGTGCCAGCAGCCAAGAGGTTGAGGGTTACGAGCAGTACTTC CASSQEVEGYEQYF
TRBJ1-4 TRBD1 TRBV28 - TGTGCCAGCAGTTTACCCCCAGGGGGCCCGACGGAAAAACTGTTTTTT CASSLPPGGPTEKLFF
TRBJ2-7 - TRBV6-6 - TGTGCCAGCTCCGGGGACTCCTACGAGCAGTACTTC CASSGDSYEQYF
TRBJ1-5 - TRBV28 - TGTGCCAGCAGTTGGCGTTTGGATACAGGCAATCAGCCCCAGCATTTT CASSWRLDTGNQPQHF
TRBJ2-2 - TRBV4-2 - TGTGCCAGCAGCCAAGAGGCCTTGGCCGGGGAGCTGTTTTTT CASSQEALAGELFF
TRBJ1-6 - TRBV4-1 - TGCGCCAGCAGCCAAGAGGTCAGGGATTCACCCCTCCACTTT CASSQEVRDSPLHF
TRBJ2-5 - TRBV1 - TGCACCAGCAGCCAAGATCGGGATGCGGGGGGTTCCGCGGAGACCCAGTACTTC CTSSQDRDAGGSAETQYF
TRBJ1-1 - TRBV27 few TGTGCCAGCAGTCTGGGACAAAGGGTCTCGAACACTGAAGCTTTCTTT CASSLGQRVSNTEAFF
TRBJ1-6 TRBD1 TRBV6-5 - TGTGCCAGCAGTTACCGACAGGGGTATAATTCACCCCTCCACTTT CASSYRQGYNSPLHF
TRBJ1-6 TRBD1 TRBV6-1 - TGTGCCAGCAGTGAGCAGGGGGTCGATTCACCCCTCCACTTT CASSEQGVDSPLHF
TRBJ1-2 TRBD1 TRBV28 - TGTGCCAGCAGTTTGACCCGCGCCGGGACAGGGAATGGCTACACCTTC CASSLTRAGTGNGYTF
TRBJ2-7 - TRBV19 - TGTGCCAGTAGCCGGGGGGGACAGGGATCCTACGAGCAGTACTTC CASSRGGQGSYEQYF
TRBJ1-4 - TRBV2 once TGTGCCAGCAGGGGACACCCAACTAATGAAAAACTGTTTTTT CASRGHPTNEKLFF